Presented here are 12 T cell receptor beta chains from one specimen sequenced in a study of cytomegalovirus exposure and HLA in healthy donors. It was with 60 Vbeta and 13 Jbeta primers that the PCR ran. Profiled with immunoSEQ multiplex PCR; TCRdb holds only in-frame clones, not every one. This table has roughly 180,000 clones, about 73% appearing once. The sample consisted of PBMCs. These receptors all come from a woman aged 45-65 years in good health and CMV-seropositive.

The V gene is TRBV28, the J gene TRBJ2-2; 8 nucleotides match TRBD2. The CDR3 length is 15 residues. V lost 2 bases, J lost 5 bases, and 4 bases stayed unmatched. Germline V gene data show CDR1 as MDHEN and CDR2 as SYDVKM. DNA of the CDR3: TGTGCCAGCAGTTTAGGGACGGGGGGGACCGGGGAGCTGTTTTTT. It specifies CASSLGTGGTGELFF.

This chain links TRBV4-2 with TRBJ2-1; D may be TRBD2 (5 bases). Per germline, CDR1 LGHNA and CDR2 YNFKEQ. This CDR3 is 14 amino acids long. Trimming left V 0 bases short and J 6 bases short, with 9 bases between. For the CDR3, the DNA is TGTGCCAGCAGCCAAGAGCGGGTGGGCAATGAGCAGTTCTTC. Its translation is CASSQERVGNEQFF.

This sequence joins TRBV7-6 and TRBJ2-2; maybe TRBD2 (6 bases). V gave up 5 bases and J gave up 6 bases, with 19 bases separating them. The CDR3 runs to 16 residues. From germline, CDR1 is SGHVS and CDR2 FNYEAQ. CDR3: CASSDLGTAYAGELFF. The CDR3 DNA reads TGTGCCAGCAGCGACCTCGGGACTGCTTACGCCGGGGAGCTGTTTTTT. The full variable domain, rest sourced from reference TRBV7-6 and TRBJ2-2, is GAGVSQSPRYKVTKRGQDVALRCDPISGHVSLYWYRQALGQGPEFLTYFNYEAQQDKSGLPNDRFSAERPEGSISTLTIQRTEQRDSAMYRCASSDLGTAYAGELFFGEGSRLTVL.

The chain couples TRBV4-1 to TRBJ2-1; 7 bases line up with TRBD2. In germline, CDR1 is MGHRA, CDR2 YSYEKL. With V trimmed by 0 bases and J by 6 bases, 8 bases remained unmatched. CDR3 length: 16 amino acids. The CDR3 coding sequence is TGCGCCAGCAGCCAAGATGGCGCGGGGGTGATCAATGAGCAGTTCTTC. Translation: CASSQDGAGVINEQFF.

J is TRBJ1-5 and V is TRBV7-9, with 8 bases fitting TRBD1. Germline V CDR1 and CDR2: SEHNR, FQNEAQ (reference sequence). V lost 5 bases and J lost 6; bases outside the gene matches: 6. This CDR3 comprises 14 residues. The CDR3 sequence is CASSHGQGGQPQHF. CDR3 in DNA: TGTGCCAGCAGCCACGGACAGGGAGGTCAGCCCCAGCATTTT. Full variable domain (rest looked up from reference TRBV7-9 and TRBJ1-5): DTGVSQNPRHKITKRGQNVTFRCDPISEHNRLYWYRQTLGQGPEFLTYFQNEAQLEKSRLLSDRFSAERPKGSFSTLEIQRTEQGDSAMYLCASSHGQGGQPQHFGDGTRLSIL.

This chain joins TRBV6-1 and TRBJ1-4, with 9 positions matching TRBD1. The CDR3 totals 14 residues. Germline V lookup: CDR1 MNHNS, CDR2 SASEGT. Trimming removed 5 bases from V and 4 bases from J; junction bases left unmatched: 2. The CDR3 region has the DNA TGTGCCAGCAGTCCGGGACAGGGTAATGAAAAACTGTTTTTT. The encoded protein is CASSPGQGNEKLFF.

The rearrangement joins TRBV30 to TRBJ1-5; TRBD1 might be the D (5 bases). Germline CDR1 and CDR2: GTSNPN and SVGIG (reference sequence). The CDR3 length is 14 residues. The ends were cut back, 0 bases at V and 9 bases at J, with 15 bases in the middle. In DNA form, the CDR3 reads TGTGCCTGGAGTGTACGGAGGGGCAGGGTGCCCCAGCATTTT. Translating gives CAWSVRRGRVPQHF.

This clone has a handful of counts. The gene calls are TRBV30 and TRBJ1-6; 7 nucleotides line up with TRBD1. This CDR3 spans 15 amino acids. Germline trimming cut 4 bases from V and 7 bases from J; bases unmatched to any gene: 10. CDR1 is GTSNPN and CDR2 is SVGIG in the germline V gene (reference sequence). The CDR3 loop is CAWTQPGQRNSPLHF. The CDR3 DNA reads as TGTGCCTGGACCCAACCGGGACAGAGGAATTCACCCCTCCACTTT.

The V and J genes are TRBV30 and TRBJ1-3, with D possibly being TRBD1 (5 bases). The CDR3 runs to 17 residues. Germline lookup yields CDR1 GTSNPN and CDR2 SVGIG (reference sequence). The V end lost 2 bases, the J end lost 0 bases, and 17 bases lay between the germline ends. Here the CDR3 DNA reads TGTGCCTGGAGTATCGATCCGACAGTACCCTCTGGAAACACCATATATTTT. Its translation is CAWSIDPTVPSGNTIYF.

CDR3 DNA sequence: TGCGCCAGCACCGGTGCGAACAGGGGGTGGCCCTACGAGCAGTACTTC. Translated: CASTGANRGWPYEQYF. This rearrangement joins TRBV10-1 to TRBJ2-7; 8 bases are shared with TRBD1. This CDR3 has 16 residues. J was trimmed by 2 bases and V by 7 bases; bases with no gene match: 13. Per the germline V gene, CDR1 is WNHNN and CDR2 is SYGVQD (reference sequence).

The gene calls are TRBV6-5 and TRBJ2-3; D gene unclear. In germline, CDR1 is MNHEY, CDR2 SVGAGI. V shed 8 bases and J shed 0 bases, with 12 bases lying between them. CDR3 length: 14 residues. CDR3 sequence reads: CASSEFSSTDTQYF. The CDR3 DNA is TGTGCCAGCTCAGAATTCTCTAGCACAGATACGCAGTATTTT.

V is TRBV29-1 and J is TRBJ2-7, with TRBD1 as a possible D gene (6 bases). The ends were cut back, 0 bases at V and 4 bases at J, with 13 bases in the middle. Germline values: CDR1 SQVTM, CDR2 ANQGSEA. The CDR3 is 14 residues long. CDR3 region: CSVEDRGGVYEQYF. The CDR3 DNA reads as TGCAGCGTTGAAGATAGAGGGGGAGTATACGAGCAGTACTTC.